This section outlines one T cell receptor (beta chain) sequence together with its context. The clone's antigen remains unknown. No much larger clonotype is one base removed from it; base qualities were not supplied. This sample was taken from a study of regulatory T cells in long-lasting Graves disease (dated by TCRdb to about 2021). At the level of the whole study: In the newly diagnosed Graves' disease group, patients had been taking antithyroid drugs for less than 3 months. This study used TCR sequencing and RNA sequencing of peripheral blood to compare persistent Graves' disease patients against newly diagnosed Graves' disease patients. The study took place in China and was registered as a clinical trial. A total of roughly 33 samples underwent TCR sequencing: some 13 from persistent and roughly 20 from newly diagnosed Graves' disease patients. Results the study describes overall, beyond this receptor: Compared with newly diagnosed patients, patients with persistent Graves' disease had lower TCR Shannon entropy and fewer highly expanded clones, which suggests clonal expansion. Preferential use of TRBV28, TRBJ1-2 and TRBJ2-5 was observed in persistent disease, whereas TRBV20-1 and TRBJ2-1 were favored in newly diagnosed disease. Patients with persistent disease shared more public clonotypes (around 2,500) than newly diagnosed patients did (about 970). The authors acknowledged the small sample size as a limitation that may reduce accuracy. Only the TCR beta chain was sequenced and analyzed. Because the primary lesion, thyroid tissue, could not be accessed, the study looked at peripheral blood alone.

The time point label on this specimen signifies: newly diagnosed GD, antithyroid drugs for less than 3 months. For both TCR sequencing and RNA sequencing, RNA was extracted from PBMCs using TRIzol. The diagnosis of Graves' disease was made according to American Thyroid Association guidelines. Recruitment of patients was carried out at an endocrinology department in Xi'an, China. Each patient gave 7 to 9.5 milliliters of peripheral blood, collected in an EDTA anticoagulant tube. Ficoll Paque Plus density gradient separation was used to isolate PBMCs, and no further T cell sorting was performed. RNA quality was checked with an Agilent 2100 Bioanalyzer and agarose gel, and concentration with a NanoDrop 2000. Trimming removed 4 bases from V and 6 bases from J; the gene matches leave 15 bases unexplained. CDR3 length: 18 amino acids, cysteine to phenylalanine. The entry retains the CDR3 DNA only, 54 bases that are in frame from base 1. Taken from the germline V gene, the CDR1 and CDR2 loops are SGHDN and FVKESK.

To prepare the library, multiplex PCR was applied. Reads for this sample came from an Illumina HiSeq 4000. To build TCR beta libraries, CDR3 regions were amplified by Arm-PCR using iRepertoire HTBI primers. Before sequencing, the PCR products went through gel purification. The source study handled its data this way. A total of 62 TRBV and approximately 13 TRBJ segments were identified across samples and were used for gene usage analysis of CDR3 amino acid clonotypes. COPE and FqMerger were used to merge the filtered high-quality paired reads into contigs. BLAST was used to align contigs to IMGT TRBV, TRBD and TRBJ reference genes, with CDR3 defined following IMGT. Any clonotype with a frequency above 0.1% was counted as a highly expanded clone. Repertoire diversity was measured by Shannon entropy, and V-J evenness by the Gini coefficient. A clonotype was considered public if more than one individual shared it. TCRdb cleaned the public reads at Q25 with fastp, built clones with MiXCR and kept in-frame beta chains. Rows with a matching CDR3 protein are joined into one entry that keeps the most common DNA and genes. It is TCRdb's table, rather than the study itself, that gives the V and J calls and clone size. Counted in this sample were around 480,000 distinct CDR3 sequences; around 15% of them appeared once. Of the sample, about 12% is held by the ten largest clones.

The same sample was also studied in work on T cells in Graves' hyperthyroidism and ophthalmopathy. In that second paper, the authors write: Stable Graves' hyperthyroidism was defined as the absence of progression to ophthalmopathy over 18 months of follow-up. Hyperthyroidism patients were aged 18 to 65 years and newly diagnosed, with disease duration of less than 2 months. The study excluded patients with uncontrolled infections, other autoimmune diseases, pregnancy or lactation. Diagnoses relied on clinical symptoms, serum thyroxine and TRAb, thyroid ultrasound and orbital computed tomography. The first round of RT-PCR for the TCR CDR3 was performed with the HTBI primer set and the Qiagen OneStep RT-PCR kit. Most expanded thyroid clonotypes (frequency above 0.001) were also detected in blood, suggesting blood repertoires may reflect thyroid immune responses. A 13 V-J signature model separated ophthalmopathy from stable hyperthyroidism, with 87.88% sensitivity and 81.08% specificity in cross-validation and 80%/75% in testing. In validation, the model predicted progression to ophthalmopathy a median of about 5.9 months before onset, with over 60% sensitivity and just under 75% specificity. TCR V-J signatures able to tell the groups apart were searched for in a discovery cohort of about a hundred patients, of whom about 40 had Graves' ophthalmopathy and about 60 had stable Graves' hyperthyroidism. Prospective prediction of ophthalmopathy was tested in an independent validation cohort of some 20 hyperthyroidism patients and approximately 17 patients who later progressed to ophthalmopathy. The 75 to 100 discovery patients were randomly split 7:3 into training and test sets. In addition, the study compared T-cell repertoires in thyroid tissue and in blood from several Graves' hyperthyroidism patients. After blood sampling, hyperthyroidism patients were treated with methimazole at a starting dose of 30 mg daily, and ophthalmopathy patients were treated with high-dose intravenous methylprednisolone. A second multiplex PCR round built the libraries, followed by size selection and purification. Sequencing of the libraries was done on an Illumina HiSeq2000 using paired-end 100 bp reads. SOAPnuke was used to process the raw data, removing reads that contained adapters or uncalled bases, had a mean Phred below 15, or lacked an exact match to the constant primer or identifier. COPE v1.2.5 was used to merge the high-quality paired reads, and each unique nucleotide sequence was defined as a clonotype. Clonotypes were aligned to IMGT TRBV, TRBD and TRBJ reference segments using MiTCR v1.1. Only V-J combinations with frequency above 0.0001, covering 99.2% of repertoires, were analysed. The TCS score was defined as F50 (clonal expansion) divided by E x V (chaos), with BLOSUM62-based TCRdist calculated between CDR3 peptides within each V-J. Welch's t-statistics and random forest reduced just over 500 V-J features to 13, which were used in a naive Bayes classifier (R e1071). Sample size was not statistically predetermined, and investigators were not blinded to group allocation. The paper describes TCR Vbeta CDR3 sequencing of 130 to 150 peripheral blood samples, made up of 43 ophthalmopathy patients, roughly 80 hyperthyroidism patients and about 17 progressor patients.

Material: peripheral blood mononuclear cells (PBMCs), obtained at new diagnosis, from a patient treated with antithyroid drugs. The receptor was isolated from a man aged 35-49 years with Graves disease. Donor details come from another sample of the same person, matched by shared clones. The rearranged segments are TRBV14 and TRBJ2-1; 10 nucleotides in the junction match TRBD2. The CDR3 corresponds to CASSPRVLAGRIGNEQFF. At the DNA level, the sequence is TGTGCCAGCAGCCCACGTGTACTAGCGGGACGAATAGGCAATGAGCAGTTCTTC.